Shown below are 6 T cell receptor beta chains from a single sample sequenced in a study of cytomegalovirus exposure and HLA in healthy donors. PCR primers comprised 60 Vbeta and 13 Jbeta primers. Clones were read by immunoSEQ multiplex PCR, and TCRdb kept only the in-frame ones, dropping some. The repertoire table contains tens of thousands of clones. Sequencing input: PBMCs. Receptors originate from a woman in her forties or fifties in good health and CMV-seropositive.

V usage is TRBV5-1 and J usage is TRBJ2-1; a weak D match, TRBD1 (6 bases). Trimming left V 0 bases short and J 8 bases short, with 9 bases between. This CDR3 region has 13 residues. CDR1 is SGHRS and CDR2 is YFSETQ in the germline V gene. CDR3 coding DNA: TGCGCCAGCAGCTTGGTGGGGGCCGATGAGCAGTTCTTC. Translated, it gives CASSLVGADEQFF.

CDR3 bases: TGTGCCTGGGCTGGGACAGGGTACTCGTCCGGGGCCAACGTCCTGACTTTC. Translating it yields CAWAGTGYSSGANVLTF. The gene calls are TRBV30 and TRBJ2-6, with 9 bases that match TRBD1. This CDR3 has 17 amino acids. Germline CDR1 is GTSNPN and CDR2 is SVGIG (reference sequence). The J segment lost 4 bases and the V segment lost 5 bases, leaving 12 bases of the junction unmatched.

This sequence joins TRBV6-1 and TRBJ1-2; 9 nucleotides line up with TRBD1. Germline V gene sequence: CDR1 MNHNS, CDR2 SASEGT. This CDR3 is 14 amino acids long. The junction had 7 bases not matched to a gene; V was cut back by 5 bases and J by 6 bases. The CDR3 is CASSIDGTGHGYTF. The CDR3 DNA follows: TGTGCCAGCAGTATAGACGGGACAGGGCATGGCTACACCTTC.

The chain recombines TRBV6-6 with TRBJ1-3, with TRBD1 as a possible D gene (6 bases). CDR1 MNHNY and CDR2 SVGAGI come from the germline V gene (reference sequence). The V end was cut by 6 bases, the J end by 4 bases, with 19 bases between. This CDR3 is 16 amino acids long. In DNA, the CDR3 is TGTGCCAGCAGCCCTATGAGGGGGACCGCCGGAAACACCATATATTTT. It is translated as CASSPMRGTAGNTIYF.

The chain is built from TRBV27 and TRBJ1-6; a weak D match, TRBD1 (6 bases). V shed 6 bases and J shed 7 bases, with 13 bases lying between them. CDR1 MNHEY and CDR2 SMNVEV come from the germline V gene (reference sequence). The CDR3 is made up of 14 amino acids. The CDR3 loop is CASRERQVNSPLHF. The CDR3 DNA follows: TGTGCCAGCAGAGAGAGACAGGTGAATTCACCCCTCCACTTT.

The gene calls are TRBV30 and TRBJ2-1; 8 bases are shared with TRBD2. The J segment lost 9 bases and the V segment lost 0 bases, leaving 10 bases of the junction unmatched. The germline gives CDR1 GTSNPN, CDR2 SVGIG (reference sequence). CDR3 length equals 15 residues. The CDR3 sequence is CAWSVTITSGTEQFF. DNA for the CDR3: TGTGCCTGGAGTGTAACTATAACTAGCGGTACTGAGCAGTTCTTC.